The 6 T cell receptor beta chains presented below share a single source sample, sequenced in a study of blood T cells in healthy people across ages (dated by TCRdb to about 2015). Library preparation employed 5' RACE. The sequencer was an Illumina HiSeq 2500. A second PCR of roughly 7 to 12 cycles was performed with a sample-barcoded 5' primer and a J-beta primer mix. Using fastp trimming at Q25 and MiXCR clonotype assembly, TCRdb reanalyzed the public sequencing data and kept in-frame beta chains. CDR3 protein sequences are deduplicated, and each keeps its most common genes and DNA. In this sample the table shows hundreds of thousands of distinct CDR3 sequences, roughly 49% of which occur a single time. Jointly, the top ten make up 25% to 35% of the sample. Material for sequencing was blood. The origin of the receptors is a woman aged 60 to 75 in good health.

The gene calls are TRBV5-1 and TRBJ1-6; TRBD1 is a possible D gene (6 bases). The CDR3 length is 14 residues. Per germline, CDR1 SGHRS and CDR2 YFSETQ. Between the trimmed V and J ends, which lost 0 bases and 7 bases, there was a span of 8 bases. CDR3 sequence (DNA): TGCGCCAGCAGCTTGGACAGGGCAAATTCACCCCTCCACTTT. It translates to CASSLDRANSPLHF.

The chain joins TRBV28 to TRBJ2-5; 7 bases fit TRBD2. The better agreement between TRBJ2-7 and the DNA end casts doubt on the J call. CDR3 length: 13 amino acids. Per the germline V gene, CDR1 is MDHEN and CDR2 is SYDVKM. CDR3 nucleotide sequence: TGTGCCAGCAGCCTAGCGGATACCTGCGAGCAGTACTTC. Translated, it gives CASSLADTCEQYF.

This clonotype was found a few times. The V and J genes are TRBV7-9 and TRBJ2-7; 7 bases are shared with TRBD1. CDR1 is SEHNR, CDR2 FQNEAQ, per germline (reference sequence). Losses at the gene ends were 3 bases for V and 2 bases for J; bases not matched to a gene: 7. This CDR3 has 15 amino acids. CDR3 sequence: CASSLTGKSAYEQYF. The CDR3 coding sequence is TGTGCCAGCAGCTTGACAGGGAAATCGGCCTACGAGCAGTACTTC. The whole variable domain, filled in from reference TRBV7-9 and TRBJ2-7, reads DTGVSQNPRHKITKRGQNVTFRCDPISEHNRLYWYRQTLGQGPEFLTYFQNEAQLEKSRLLSDRFSAERPKGSFSTLEIQRTEQGDSAMYLCASSLTGKSAYEQYFGPGTRLTVT.

V gene TRBV7-3 combines with J gene TRBJ1-1; 9 nucleotides agree with TRBD1. J was trimmed by 3 bases and V by 5 bases; bases with no gene match: 13. This CDR3 has 17 amino acids. The germline V gene has CDR1 SGHTA and CDR2 FQGTGA. CDR3 nucleotide sequence: TGTGCCAGCAGCCCGCCGGGGACAGGGTTTTGGCACACTGAAGCTTTCTTT. Protein product: CASSPPGTGFWHTEAFF.

V gene TRBV10-3 combines with J gene TRBJ2-5; a weak D match, TRBD1 (6 bases). The CDR3 covers 13 residues. CDR1 and CDR2 from the germline V gene are ENHRY and SYGVKD. V gave up 10 bases and J gave up 0 bases, with 12 bases separating them. Here the CDR3 DNA reads TGTGCCACAACCCGGGACAACCAAGAGACCCAGTACTTC. This encodes CATTRDNQETQYF.

The CDR3 is CASSQDSASGRIGELFF. CDR3 bases: TGCGCCAGCAGCCAAGATTCGGCTAGCGGGAGAATCGGGGAGCTGTTTTTT. The V gene is TRBV4-3, the J gene TRBJ2-2; the match to TRBD2 covers 10 bases. Germline V gives CDR1 LGHNA, CDR2 YSLEER. The CDR3 runs to 17 residues. The V segment lost 0 bases and the J segment 7 bases; nucleotides outside the gene matches: 8.